Reported below is one T cell receptor (beta chain). Through a sample-barcoded 5' primer and a J-beta primer mix, a second PCR was run for roughly 6 to 12 cycles. TCRdb re-derived calls from the 5' RACE reads in MiXCR, one entry per CDR3 protein. This sample yields hundreds of thousands of distinct CDR3 sequences, of which 55% to 75% are seen a single time; roughly 22% belongs to the top ten. This sample was taken from a study of blood T cells in healthy people across ages. The TCR was taken from a man aged 30 to 39 in good health. Sequenced input: blood.

CDR3 coding DNA: TGCGCCAGCAGCTTGGCCCTAGGTATTGAGCAGTTCTTC. This codes for CASSLALGIEQFF. The chain employs TRBV5-1 and TRBJ2-1; no reliable D call. The CDR3 loop spans 13 amino acids. CDR1 is SGHRS and CDR2 is YFSETQ in the germline V gene. The ends were cut back, 0 bases at V and 9 bases at J, with 10 bases in the middle. Full variable domain (missing parts from reference TRBV5-1 and TRBJ2-1): KAGVTQTPRYLIKTRGQQVTLSCSPISGHRSVSWYQQTPGQGLQFLFEYFSETQRNKGNFPGRFSGRQFSNSRSEMNVSTLELGDSALYLCASSLALGIEQFFGPGTRLTVL.